This T cell receptor (beta chain) was sequenced in a study of early T cells in non-severe SARS-CoV-2 infection. Study details: Unsorted whole-blood RNA was sequenced in bulk, leaving chains unpaired.

Molecules of cDNA were individually given unique molecular identifiers that were attached to them. Each CDR3 protein gets one entry after TCRdb re-called the 5' RACE reads with MiXCR. Of about 63,000 distinct CDR3 sequences listed, 10% to 15% are singletons. In this sample, this clonotype turned up many times. Its antigen is not identified. Looked up from germline, CDR1 is SGHKS and CDR2 is YYEKEE (reference sequence). CDR3 length: 12 residues. Trimming removed 0 bases at V and 2 bases at J, with 3 bases between. Study-wide findings and caveats: VDJdb-based matching was biased toward anti-spike CD8 responses and missed private and CD4 specificities.

The specimen was whole blood. The source is an adult who was a healthcare worker with PCR-confirmed SARS-CoV-2 infection or an uninfected control (not recorded which). The chain employs TRBV5-5 and TRBJ2-7; D is unresolved. CDR3 DNA: TGTGCCAGCAGCTTGGAGACCTACGAGCAGTACTTC. Amino acids: CASSLETYEQYF.